A single TCR beta chain is shown here with its context. The data were taken from a study of technical replicates of blood from a few donors. The assay was immunoSEQ multiplex PCR, and TCRdb's table has in-frame clones only and misses some. The repertoire holds roughly 50,000 clones, with about 94% as singletons. CDR1 is MRHNA and CDR2 is SNTAGT in the germline V gene. V was clipped by 4 bases and J by 6 bases; unmatched bases: 8. The CDR3 runs 16 residues. Specimen: PBMCs. The TCR sequence derives from a human donor in good health. Some clones in this sample may be carry-over from other donors' samples. This chain joins TRBV6-4 and TRBJ2-3; 12 bases fit TRBD2. CDR3 region: CASSALAGGLRDTQYF. The CDR3 region has the DNA TGTGCCAGCAGTGCGCTAGCGGGAGGGCTCAGGGATACGCAGTATTTT.